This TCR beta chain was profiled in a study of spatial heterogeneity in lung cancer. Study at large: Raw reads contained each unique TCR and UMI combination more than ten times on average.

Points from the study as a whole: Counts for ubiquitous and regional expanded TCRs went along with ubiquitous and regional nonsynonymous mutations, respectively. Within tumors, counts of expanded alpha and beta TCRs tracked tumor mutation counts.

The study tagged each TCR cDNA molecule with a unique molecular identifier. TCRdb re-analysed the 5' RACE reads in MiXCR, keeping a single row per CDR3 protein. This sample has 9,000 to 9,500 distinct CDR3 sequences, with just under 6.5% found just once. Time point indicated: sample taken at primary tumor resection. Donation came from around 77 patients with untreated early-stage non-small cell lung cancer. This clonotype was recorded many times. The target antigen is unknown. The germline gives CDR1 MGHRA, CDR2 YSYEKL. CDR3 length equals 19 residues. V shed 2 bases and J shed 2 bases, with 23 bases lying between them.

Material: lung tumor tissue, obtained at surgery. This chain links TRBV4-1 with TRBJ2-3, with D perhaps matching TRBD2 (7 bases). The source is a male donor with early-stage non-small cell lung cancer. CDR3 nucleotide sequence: TGCGCCAGCAGCCAAAAAGGTGGAACAAGGGGGGGCGTCACAGATACGCAGTATTTT. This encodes CASSQKGGTRGGVTDTQYF.